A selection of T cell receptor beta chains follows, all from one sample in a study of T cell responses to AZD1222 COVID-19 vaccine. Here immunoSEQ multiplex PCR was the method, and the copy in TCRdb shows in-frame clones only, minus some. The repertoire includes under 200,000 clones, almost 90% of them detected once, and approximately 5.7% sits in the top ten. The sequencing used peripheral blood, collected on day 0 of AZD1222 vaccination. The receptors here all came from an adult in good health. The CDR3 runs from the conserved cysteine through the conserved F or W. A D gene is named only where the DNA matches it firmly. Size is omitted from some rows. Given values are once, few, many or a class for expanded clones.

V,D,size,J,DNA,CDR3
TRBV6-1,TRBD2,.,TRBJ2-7,TGTGCCAGCAGTGAATCCTTTAGCGGGGGGGCATACGAGCAGTACTTC,CASSESFSGGAYEQYF
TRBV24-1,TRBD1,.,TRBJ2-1,TGTGCCACCAGTGATTATACCAGGGGGCAAGGGCAGTTCTTC,CATSDYTRGQGQFF
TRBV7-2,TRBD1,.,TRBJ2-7,TGTGCCAGCAGCCCCCGGGACAGCACTGGAGAGCAGTACTTC,CASSPRDSTGEQYF
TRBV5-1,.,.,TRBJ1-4,TGCGCCAGCAGCTCGGGCGGATACACTAATGAAAAACTGTTTTTT,CASSSGGYTNEKLFF
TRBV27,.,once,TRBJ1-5,TGTGCCAGCAGTCTAGATCTTTATCAGCCCCAGCATTTT,CASSLDLYQPQHF
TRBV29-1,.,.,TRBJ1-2,TGCAGCGTTGAAGATTGGGCGGCAGATTATGGCTACACCTTC,CSVEDWAADYGYTF
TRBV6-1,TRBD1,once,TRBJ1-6,TGTGCCAGCAGTGGGGCCGGGACAGGGAGGAATTCACCCCTCCACTTT,CASSGAGTGRNSPLHF
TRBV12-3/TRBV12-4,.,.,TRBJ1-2,TGTGCCAGCAGCCCGAGCAGGGTAGATGGCTACACCTTC,CASSPSRVDGYTF
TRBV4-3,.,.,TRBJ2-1,TGCGCCAGCAGCCAAGAAGCACAGGGCGGAGGCAATGAGCAGTTCTTC,CASSQEAQGGGNEQFF
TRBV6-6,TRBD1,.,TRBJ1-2,TGTGCCAGCAGTACGAAACAGGGGACCGGCTACACCTTC,CASSTKQGTGYTF
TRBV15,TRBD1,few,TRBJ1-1,TGTGCCACCAGCGAGGGACAGAAGACTGAAGCTTTCTTT,CATSEGQKTEAFF